This section outlines one T cell receptor beta chain sequence together with its context. The antigen remains unidentified. The data derive from a study of T-cell reconstitution after alpha-beta-depleted transplantation in children. Findings of the study overall: From surviving recipient T cells and thymic progenitors came the high day-60 TCRbeta diversity observed in some patients. At one year after transplant, newly produced T cells mostly accounted for T-cell counts and diversity. At around two months after transplant, the alpha-beta T cells were reportedly derived from several hundred expanded clones that came from non-depleted graft cells.

Using unique molecular identifiers, the investigators prepared the TCRbeta library. TCRdb used MiXCR to reprocess the PCR reads, holding one entry per CDR3 protein. The repertoire holds around 670,000 distinct CDR3 sequences, with about an eighth as singletons. CDR3 length: 14 amino acids. Trimming cost V 5 bases and J 3 bases, with 11 bases left between them. Germline V CDR1 and CDR2: SGHNT, YENEEA. The origin of this receptor is a girl aged 2 to 9 with congenital amegakaryocytic thrombocytopenia, due to receive a stem cell transplant. The gene calls are TRBV11-3 and TRBJ2-1; TRBD2 might be the D (6 bases). Source: PBMCs, taken before TCRalphabeta/CD19-depleted stem cell transplant. The CDR3 DNA sequence: TGTGCCAGCAGCCCCGGGAGCAACTACAATGAGCAGTTCTTC. Protein sequence: CASSPGSNYNEQFF.